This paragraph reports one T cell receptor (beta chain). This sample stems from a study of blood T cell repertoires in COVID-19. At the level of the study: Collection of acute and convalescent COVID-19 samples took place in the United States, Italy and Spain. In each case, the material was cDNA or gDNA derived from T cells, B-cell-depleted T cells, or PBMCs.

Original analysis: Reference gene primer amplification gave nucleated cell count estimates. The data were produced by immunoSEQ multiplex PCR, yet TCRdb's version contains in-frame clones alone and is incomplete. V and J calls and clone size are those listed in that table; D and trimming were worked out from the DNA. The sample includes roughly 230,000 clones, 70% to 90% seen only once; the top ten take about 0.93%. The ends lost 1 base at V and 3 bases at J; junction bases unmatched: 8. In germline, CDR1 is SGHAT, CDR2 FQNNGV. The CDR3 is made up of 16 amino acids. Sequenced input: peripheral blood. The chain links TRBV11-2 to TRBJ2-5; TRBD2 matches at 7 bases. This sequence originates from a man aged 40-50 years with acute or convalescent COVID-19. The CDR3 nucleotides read TGTGCCAGCAGCTTAGGCGGGAGATCGGGGGAAGAGACCCAGTACTTC. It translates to CASSLGGRSGEETQYF.